These 32 T cell receptor beta chains originate from one sample sequenced in a study of T cell changes during pregnancy in multiple sclerosis. The method was immunoSEQ multiplex PCR; TCRdb's version includes in-frame clones alone and lacks a portion of them. The table has 50,000 to 75,000 clones, 85% to 95% seen once. Sequencing was performed on CD8+ T cells from peripheral blood mononuclear cells, taken in the third trimester of pregnancy. The receptors shown here come from a female donor with multiple sclerosis, enrolled in a pregnancy study.

The chain employs TRBV6-1 and TRBJ1-1, with D tentatively TRBD1 (5 bases). Germline V lookup: CDR1 MNHNS, CDR2 SASEGT. The CDR3 extends over 13 amino acids. V dropped 6 bases and J dropped 4 bases, with 12 bases sitting between them. The CDR3 loop is CASRFLQGTEAFF. The DNA for the CDR3 is TGTGCCAGCAGATTTCTTCAGGGCACTGAAGCTTTCTTT.

This clone is a singleton in its sample. V gene TRBV5-1 combines with J gene TRBJ2-7; 8 nucleotides align to TRBD1. Germline CDR1 reads SGHRS; CDR2 reads YFSETQ. The ends lost 4 bases at V and 6 bases at J; junction bases unmatched: 3. The CDR3 totals 12 residues. This CDR3 reads CASSPGQGEQYF. The CDR3 DNA reads TGCGCCAGCAGCCCAGGACAGGGCGAGCAGTACTTC.

This clone is a singleton in its sample. This chain uses TRBV27 with TRBJ2-1; 15 bases fit TRBD2. J gave up 8 bases and V 7 bases, and 15 bases lay outside the gene matches. The length of the CDR3 is 18 residues. Germline assignment: CDR1 MNHEY and CDR2 SMNVEV (reference sequence). The CDR3 loop reads CASKSEWGLAGGIDEQFF. As DNA, the CDR3 is TGTGCCAGCAAGAGCGAATGGGGACTAGCGGGAGGTATAGATGAGCAGTTCTTC.

This chain joins TRBV28 and TRBJ2-1, with D unresolved. In germline, CDR1 is MDHEN, CDR2 SYDVKM. Trimming left V 8 bases short and J 6 bases short, with 8 bases between. CDR3 length: 11 residues. CDR3 sequence (DNA): TGTGCCAGCGAAGCGTCCAATGAGCAGTTCTTC. It encodes CASEASNEQFF.

The V gene is TRBV30, the J gene TRBJ2-1, with D maybe TRBD2 (5 bases). The CDR3 has 14 amino acids. The germline V gene encodes CDR1 GTSNPN and CDR2 SVGIG (reference sequence). Trimming stripped 4 bases from V and 3 bases from J, with 13 bases between. CDR3 sequence (DNA): TGTGCCTGGAAGCAGGATGAGGGCTACAATGAGCAGTTCTTC. Translating it yields CAWKQDEGYNEQFF.

V and J are TRBV7-9 and TRBJ1-2; 8 bases line up with TRBD1. The trim removed 1 base at V and 5 bases at J, leaving 3 bases unmatched. Germline V gene lookup returns CDR1 SEHNR and CDR2 FQNEAQ (reference sequence). The CDR3 totals 14 residues. Written as DNA, the CDR3 is TGTGCCAGCAGCTTAGGCGACAGGGGTTATGGCTACACCTTC. Its protein is CASSLGDRGYGYTF.

In this sample, this clone turned up once. The rearrangement joins TRBV30 to TRBJ2-7; the D gene is possibly TRBD2 (5 bases). The germline V gene encodes CDR1 GTSNPN and CDR2 SVGIG (reference sequence). The CDR3 runs to 16 residues. V was pared by 3 bases and J by 4 bases, with 22 bases between. Here the CDR3 DNA reads TGTGCCTGGAGCGCCCACCCAGGACGGGGTCCTTACGAGCAGTACTTC. It yields the protein CAWSAHPGRGPYEQYF.

The chain links TRBV4-1 to TRBJ1-2; 10 bases line up with TRBD1. The germline V gene has CDR1 MGHRA and CDR2 YSYEKL. The CDR3 length is 16 residues. V gave up 5 bases and J gave up 2 bases; unmatched junction bases: 8. CDR3 coding DNA: TGCGCCAGCAGCTCCACTCCGGGACAGGGGAACTATGGCTACACCTTC. This codes for CASSSTPGQGNYGYTF.

The chain couples TRBV10-3 to TRBJ1-1, with unresolved D. The CDR3 length is 15 residues. CDR1 ENHRY and CDR2 SYGVKD come from the germline V gene. V lost 0 bases and J 0 bases, leaving 8 bases between the germline ends. The CDR3: CAISESDLLNTEAFF. The CDR3 coding sequence is TGTGCCATCAGTGAGTCGGACTTACTGAACACTGAAGCTTTCTTT.

The V and J genes are TRBV6-4 and TRBJ2-1; maybe TRBD1 (6 bases). V dropped 0 bases and J dropped 7 bases, with 16 bases sitting between them. The CDR3 runs to 16 residues. Germline lookup yields CDR1 MRHNA and CDR2 SNTAGT. CDR3 sequence reads: CASSDSGQTLWNEQFF. CDR3 nucleotide sequence: TGTGCCAGCAGTGACTCGGGACAAACCCTCTGGAATGAGCAGTTCTTC.

This chain links TRBV28 with TRBJ1-4, with D possibly TRBD1 on 5 matching bases. Germline V gene lookup returns CDR1 MDHEN and CDR2 SYDVKM. With 6 bases removed from V and 3 bases from J, the gap between germline ends came to 17 bases. The CDR3 extends over 16 amino acids. The CDR3, as DNA: TGTGCCAGCAGCCGACCCGTACAGGCTTCTAATGAAAAACTGTTTTTT. Translating gives CASSRPVQASNEKLFF.

The J gene is TRBJ1-2, the V gene TRBV28, with a tentative D call TRBD1 (6 bases). Trimming took off 3 bases at V and 8 bases at J, with 13 bases between the two ends. CDR1 MDHEN and CDR2 SYDVKM come from the germline V gene. CDR3 length: 13 residues. Here the CDR3 DNA reads TGTGCCAGCAGTTTGAACAGGGCGATAGGCTACACCTTC. As protein: CASSLNRAIGYTF.

The chain couples TRBV5-5 to TRBJ1-1; D is perhaps TRBD1 (5 bases). This CDR3 spans 14 amino acids. Germline assignment: CDR1 SGHKS and CDR2 YYEKEE (reference sequence). Trimming stripped 3 bases from V and 11 bases from J, with 20 bases between. The CDR3 region is CASSWTHGEGRAFF. The CDR3 coding sequence is TGTGCCAGCAGCTGGACACACGGGGAGGGTCGGGCTTTCTTT.

This clone has only one observation. This rearrangement joins TRBV7-2 to TRBJ1-1; the D gene is possibly TRBD1 (6 bases). V lost 2 bases and J 6 bases, leaving 19 bases between the germline ends. The germline CDR1 and CDR2 sequences are SGHTA and FQGNSA. This CDR3 region has 16 residues. As DNA, the CDR3 is TGTGCCAGCAGCTTAACACTGGGGGCATATCCCCCTGAAGCTTTCTTT. It yields the protein CASSLTLGAYPPEAFF.

This clone appeared a few times. The chain employs TRBV7-9 and TRBJ2-2, with 7 bases lining up with TRBD1. Germline V gene sequence: CDR1 SEHNR, CDR2 FQNEAQ (reference sequence). The CDR3 runs 17 residues. V lost 1 base and J lost 0; bases outside the gene matches: 5. CDR3 bases: TGTGCCAGCAGCTTAGAACAGGGGAACGCGAACACCGGGGAGCTGTTTTTT. Translating gives CASSLEQGNANTGELFF.

The rearrangement joins TRBV27 to TRBJ1-2, with 9 bases identical to TRBD1. The CDR3 sequence is 15 residues long. Per the germline V gene, CDR1 is MNHEY and CDR2 is SMNVEV (reference sequence). V lost 4 bases, J lost 8 bases, and 11 bases stayed unmatched. CDR3 in amino acids: CASSSYTGGALGYTF. Written as DNA, the CDR3 is TGTGCCAGCAGTTCATACACAGGGGGCGCACTCGGCTACACCTTC.

V and J are TRBV6-1 and TRBJ2-3; D is possibly TRBD2 (6 bases). The V end lost 1 base, the J end lost 13 bases, and 15 bases lay between the germline ends. From germline, CDR1 is MNHNS and CDR2 SASEGT. The CDR3 extends over 13 amino acids. Written as DNA, the CDR3 is TGTGCCAGCAGTGAAGTCGGAGGGCGTCAGAAGTATTTT. Translated, it gives CASSEVGGRQKYF.

This clone has only one observation. The V gene is TRBV5-1, the J gene TRBJ2-7; 7 nucleotides line up with TRBD1. The CDR3 extends over 15 amino acids. Germline CDR1 SGHRS, CDR2 YFSETQ. The J segment lost 1 base and the V segment lost 3 bases, leaving 7 bases of the junction unmatched. The CDR3 region is CASSYVDRVSYEQYF. The DNA of the CDR3 is TGCGCCAGCAGCTACGTCGACAGGGTGTCCTACGAGCAGTACTTC.

The rearrangement uses TRBV18 and TRBJ2-1; 7 bases are shared with TRBD1. Trimming cost V 3 bases and J 4 bases; bases outside gene matches: 3. CDR1 KGHSH and CDR2 LQKENI come from the germline V gene. CDR3 length equals 14 residues. DNA of the CDR3: TGTGCCAGCTCACCGGGACAGAATTACAATGAGCAGTTCTTC. Translating it yields CASSPGQNYNEQFF.

J is TRBJ1-2 and V is TRBV7-7; TRBD1 aligns across 8 bases. CDR1 is SSHAT and CDR2 is FNYEAQ in the germline V gene (reference sequence). Losses at the gene ends were 4 bases for V and 6 bases for J; bases not matched to a gene: 4. The CDR3 covers 13 residues. The CDR3 region has the DNA TGTGCCAGCAGCTCGGACAGGGAACATGGCTACACCTTC. Its translation: CASSSDREHGYTF.

The chain links TRBV28 to TRBJ2-4; no definite D call. The CDR3 has 14 residues. The germline V gene encodes CDR1 MDHEN and CDR2 SYDVKM. Trimming took off 2 bases at V and 6 bases at J, with 11 bases between the two ends. The CDR3: CASSLNGRSNIQYF. The CDR3 nucleotides are TGTGCCAGCAGTTTAAACGGCAGGTCAAACATTCAGTACTTC.

V usage is TRBV30 and J usage is TRBJ2-5; D is unclear. The germline V gene has CDR1 GTSNPN and CDR2 SVGIG (reference sequence). This CDR3 is built from 13 residues. V was cut by 1 base and J by 0 bases, with 6 bases left in between. CDR3 sequence reads: CAWSGPDQETQYF. The CDR3 DNA reads TGTGCCTGGAGTGGGCCCGACCAAGAGACCCAGTACTTC.

V usage is TRBV2 and J usage is TRBJ1-2, with a weak D call TRBD1 (5 bases). From germline, CDR1 is SNHLY and CDR2 FYNNEI. This CDR3 region has 10 residues. Trimming stripped 11 bases from V and 4 bases from J, with 8 bases between. CDR3 loop: CASRAYGYTF. CDR3 nucleotide sequence: TGTGCCTCCAGGGCCTATGGCTACACCTTC.

The chain joins TRBV27 to TRBJ1-5; D remains ambiguous. Between the trimmed V and J ends, which lost 5 bases and 5 bases, there was a span of 19 bases. Germline CDR1 is MNHEY and CDR2 is SMNVEV (reference sequence). CDR3 size: 16 residues. The CDR3 sequence: CASSPRGGRRYQPQHF. DNA of the CDR3: TGTGCCAGCAGTCCCCGGGGAGGGAGGAGGTATCAGCCCCAGCATTTT.

V gene TRBV28 combines with J gene TRBJ1-5; TRBD1 aligns across 7 bases. The CDR3 has 15 residues. Trimming at V came to 8 bases and at J to 4 bases, leaving 11 bases not matched to a gene. The germline CDR1 and CDR2 sequences are MDHEN and SYDVKM. The CDR3 region has the DNA TGTGCCAGCGGCGACTGGACAGGAAAAAATCAGCCCCAGCATTTT. This encodes CASGDWTGKNQPQHF. Drawing the rest from reference TRBV28 and TRBJ1-5, the complete variable domain is DVKVTQSSRYLVKRTGEKVFLECVQDMDHENMFWYRQDPGLGLRLIYFSYDVKMKEKGDIPEGYSVSREKKERFSLILESASTNQTSMYLCASGDWTGKNQPQHFGDGTRLSIL.

This chain links TRBV2 with TRBJ2-7; 11 bases line up with TRBD1. CDR3 length equals 14 residues. Germline CDR1 and CDR2: SNHLY and FYNNEI. The J segment lost 5 bases and the V segment lost 8 bases, leaving 8 bases of the junction unmatched. The CDR3 DNA reads TGTGCCAGCCTTGGACAGGGGGCTAGGAACGAGCAGTACTTC. It translates to CASLGQGARNEQYF.

The gene calls are TRBV4-2 and TRBJ2-2; 11 bases match TRBD2. V was clipped by 4 bases and J by 6 bases; unmatched bases: 19. CDR3 length equals 20 residues. CDR1 and CDR2 (germline): LGHNA, YNFKEQ. The CDR3 reads CASSRVSFISGRALPGELFF. CDR3 DNA: TGTGCCAGCAGCCGAGTTTCCTTCATTAGCGGGAGGGCCCTCCCCGGGGAGCTGTTTTTT.

This rearrangement joins TRBV28 to TRBJ2-7, with 7 bases aligning to TRBD1. V was clipped by 1 base and J by 2 bases; unmatched bases: 5. The CDR3 extends over 15 amino acids. CDR1 and CDR2 (germline): MDHEN, SYDVKM. CDR3 in amino acids: CASSLLPTGPYEQYF. CDR3 coding DNA: TGTGCCAGCAGTTTATTACCGACAGGGCCCTACGAGCAGTACTTC.

The chain joins TRBV12-5 to TRBJ2-2, with D perhaps matching TRBD1 (5 bases). CDR1 is LGHNT and CDR2 is FRNRAP in the germline V gene. The CDR3 totals 20 residues. V was clipped by 2 bases and J by 2 bases, with 24 bases between them. As DNA, the CDR3 is TGTGCTAGTGGTTTGTTCTCCTATGGGGCGGCTGGGAAAAACACCGGGGAGCTGTTTTTT. Residues: CASGLFSYGAAGKNTGELFF.

This clone showed up just once. DNA of the CDR3: TGCAGCGTTGAGGTCAGGGTAGTTATGATTACTGAAGCTTTCTTT. The encoded protein is CSVEVRVVMITEAFF. The chain uses TRBV29-1 and TRBJ1-1; weak D call: TRBD1 (5 bases). The CDR3 runs to 15 residues. Trimming shortened V by 3 bases and J by 5 bases, and 19 bases separated the two germline ends. Germline V lookup: CDR1 SQVTM, CDR2 ANQGSEA.

This CDR3 is CASSLLARHNEQFF. The CDR3 nucleotides read TGTGCCAGCAGTTTGTTAGCTCGCCACAATGAGCAGTTCTTC. The chain combines TRBV27 with TRBJ2-1; D is ambiguous. Germline V lookup: CDR1 MNHEY, CDR2 SMNVEV (reference sequence). V was pared by 3 bases and J by 5 bases, with 11 bases between. The CDR3 sequence is 14 residues long.

The chain has TRBV20-1 and TRBJ1-1; no clear D gene. CDR3 size: 11 residues. V was trimmed by 5 bases and J by 2 bases, leaving 6 bases between them. Germline CDR1 is DFQATT and CDR2 is SNEGSKA (reference sequence). CDR3 loop: CSALLNTEAFF. The CDR3 nucleotides read TGCAGTGCTCTTTTAAACACTGAAGCTTTCTTT.